These 7 T cell receptor beta chains share one sample of origin, sequenced in a study of cytomegalovirus exposure and HLA in healthy donors. The PCR used 60 Vbeta and 13 Jbeta primers. Libraries were prepared by immunoSEQ multiplex PCR; TCRdb keeps only in-frame clonotypes and omits some of them. Seen here are 150,000 to 200,000 clones, around four fifths observed once, and the top ten hold 1.9%. The sample taken for sequencing was PBMCs. Receptors were obtained from a man between 18 and 35 years old in good health and CMV-seronegative.

The rearrangement uses TRBV5-1 and TRBJ2-2; 10 bases match TRBD1. The CDR3 consists of 15 residues. V lost 4 bases, J lost 5 bases, and 5 bases stayed unmatched. Looked up from germline, CDR1 is SGHRS and CDR2 is YFSETQ. The CDR3 region is CASSPGTGDTGELFF. The CDR3 nucleotides are TGCGCCAGCAGCCCGGGGACAGGGGATACCGGGGAGCTGTTTTTT.

The V gene is TRBV27, the J gene TRBJ2-5; D might be TRBD1 (5 bases). The DNA end is more similar to TRBJ2-7, so the J call may be wrong. The CDR3 loop spans 15 amino acids. CDR1 and CDR2 (germline): MNHEY, SMNVEV (reference sequence). CDR3 sequence reads: CASRDNLGPLDEQYF. The CDR3 nucleotides are TGTGCCAGCAGGGACAACCTAGGGCCCCTTGACGAGCAGTACTTC.

This clone appeared a few times. Other DNA sequences in the same sample also yield this CDR3. The CDR3 protein is CASSEGGGQPQHF. CDR3 DNA: TGTGCCAGCAGTGAAGGTGGAGGTCAGCCCCAGCATTTT. This rearrangement joins TRBV6-1 to TRBJ1-5; D is unresolved. The CDR3 is made up of 13 amino acids. Trimming left V 1 base short and J 6 bases short, with 7 bases between. Germline V CDR1 and CDR2: MNHNS, SASEGT.

V usage is TRBV4-1 and J usage is TRBJ2-7; D ambiguous. V was shortened by 4 bases and J by 1 base, with 8 bases between the two germline ends. The CDR3 covers 13 residues. Germline V gene lookup returns CDR1 MGHRA and CDR2 YSYEKL. The CDR3 region has the DNA TGCGCCAGCAGCCTTCTAGAATCCTACGAGCAGTACTTC. This gives the protein CASSLLESYEQYF.

The J gene is TRBJ2-6, the V gene TRBV10-1, with 8 bases aligning to TRBD2. J was trimmed by 0 bases and V by 7 bases; bases with no gene match: 14. Germline CDR1 reads WNHNN; CDR2 reads SYGVQD (reference sequence). The CDR3 covers 19 residues. CDR3 in DNA: TGCGCCAGCATTTTTGGGGGGGTCGGGGGGGACTCTGGGGCCAACGTCCTGACTTTC. As protein: CASIFGGVGGDSGANVLTF.

The gene calls are TRBV4-1 and TRBJ2-3; 10 bases map to TRBD1. Trimming took 0 bases from V and 6 from J; bases not matched to a gene: 15. The CDR3 has 19 amino acids. Per germline, CDR1 MGHRA and CDR2 YSYEKL. CDR3 loop: CASSQDLADRGWGRDTQYF. CDR3 nucleotides: TGCGCCAGCAGCCAAGATCTTGCGGACAGGGGGTGGGGTAGGGATACGCAGTATTTT.

The V call is TRBV15, the J call TRBJ2-7, with D tentatively TRBD1 (6 bases). The germline V and J ends were trimmed by 4 bases and 2 bases, with 12 bases remaining between them. Germline V gene data show CDR1 as LNHNV and CDR2 as YYDKDF (reference sequence). The CDR3 loop spans 14 amino acids. The CDR3 reads CATSNEQGAYEQYF. The CDR3 region has the DNA TGTGCCACCAGCAACGAACAGGGAGCCTACGAGCAGTACTTC.